This T cell receptor (beta chain) is from a study of blood T cell repertoires in COVID-19. Across the study: The analysed material was cDNA or gDNA that came from T cells, B-cell-depleted T cells, or PBMCs.

This CDR3 is built from 13 residues. The germline V and J ends were trimmed by 0 bases and 4 bases, with 8 bases remaining between them. The germline gives CDR1 SGHRS, CDR2 YFSETQ. This clone was seen a few times. Recruitment covered fewer than 25 US areas and drew participants whose ages spanned roughly 18 to 89 years. Assignment of participants to cohorts was predicated upon participant-reported clinical history. Cohort 3 donors were reported recovered after two negative PCRs, clearance, or symptom resolution. TCRdb's copy holds only in-frame clones and misses some; the assay was immunoSEQ multiplex PCR. The data hold under 200,000 clones, with more than 80% observed a single time.

The TCR sequence derives from a man aged 45-60 years who had recovered from COVID-19. The sequenced material came from PBMCs or T cells enriched from blood (not recorded which). V usage is TRBV5-1 and J usage is TRBJ2-7; D may be TRBD2 (5 bases). The CDR3 nucleotides read TGCGCCAGCAGCTTGGCGGGGTTGTACGAGCAGTACTTC. Its translation is CASSLAGLYEQYF.